This T cell receptor beta chain was observed in a study of T cell responses to AZD1222 COVID-19 vaccine. Study-level information: Pooled samples include second doses given at about 4 or 12 weeks.

Study results and limitations: In a largely white British group with more females than males, clonal diversity was possibly underestimated.

About this clone itself: Its antigen is not identified.

The CDR3 is 16 amino acids. Trimming pared 4 bases from V and 3 bases from J, leaving 19 bases between. TCRdb's copy holds only in-frame clones and misses some; the assay was immunoSEQ multiplex PCR. The sample has about 100,000 clones, roughly 89% seen once. The rearrangement joins TRBV5-7 to TRBJ1-2; D may be TRBD1 (6 bases). TRBV5-7 counts as an open reading frame of uncertain function. Sequencing used peripheral blood, obtained on day 0 of AZD1222 vaccination. The source of this sequence is an adult in good health. The CDR3 region has the DNA TGTGCCAGCAGCCTGGGGTTCGGCAGGGGAGACTATGGCTACACCTTC. Its translation: CASSLGFGRGDYGYTF.